This is a list of T cell receptor beta chains from one sample in a study of cytomegalovirus exposure and HLA in healthy donors. Data came from immunoSEQ multiplex PCR; TCRdb stores just in-frame clones and leaves some out. The profile shows 150,000 to 200,000 clones, around nine tenths of them singletons. Sample: PBMCs. The origin of the receptors is a woman in her 30s in good health and CMV-seronegative. CDR3s include the opening cysteine and the closing phenylalanine or tryptophan. D genes are given only for firm matches. Size tells how often a clone was seen (once, few, many) or the class of an expanded clone, and some rows leave it out.

size: .; V: TRBV5-1; J: TRBJ1-2; length: 14; D: TRBD1; CDR3: CASSLGDRADGYTF; DNA: TGCGCCAGCAGCTTGGGAGACAGGGCGGATGGCTACACCTTC
size: .; V: TRBV7-2; J: TRBJ2-5; length: 17; D: TRBD2; CDR3: CASRRVGGGPPQETQYF; DNA: TGTGCCAGCAGGAGAGTCGGCGGGGGGCCCCCGCAAGAGACCCAGTACTTC
size: few; V: TRBV6-5; J: TRBJ1-2; length: 15; D: .; CDR3: CASSYLGDYLDGYTF; DNA: TGTGCCAGCAGTTACTTAGGGGATTATTTAGATGGCTACACCTTC
size: .; V: TRBV6-5; J: TRBJ2-1; length: 12; D: .; CDR3: CASSLSTDEQFF; DNA: TGTGCCAGCAGTTTGTCGACTGACGAGCAGTTCTTC
size: .; V: TRBV28; J: TRBJ2-1; length: 15; D: TRBD2; CDR3: CASTGLAGGVNEQFF; DNA: TGTGCCAGCACCGGACTAGCGGGAGGCGTCAATGAGCAGTTCTTC
size: few; V: TRBV4-2; J: TRBJ2-7; length: 15; D: .; CDR3: CASSQREGSVYEQYF; DNA: TGTGCCAGCAGCCAGAGGGAAGGTAGCGTATACGAGCAGTACTTC
size: .; V: TRBV27; J: TRBJ2-1; length: 13; D: .; CDR3: CASSFAQGSEQFF; DNA: TGTGCCAGCAGTTTCGCTCAGGGGAGTGAGCAGTTCTTC
size: .; V: TRBV21-1; J: TRBJ1-1; length: 17; D: .; CDR3: CASSITTGGAENTEAFF; DNA: TGTGCCAGCAGCATCACTACAGGGGGCGCGGAGAACACTGAAGCTTTCTTT
size: .; V: TRBV7-9; J: TRBJ2-4; length: 16; D: .; CDR3: CASSEGQGGAKNIQYF; DNA: TGTGCCAGCAGCGAAGGGCAGGGCGGAGCCAAAAACATTCAGTACTTC
size: .; V: TRBV19; J: TRBJ2-7; length: 16; D: TRBD2; CDR3: CASSIDREGDSYEQYF; DNA: TGTGCCAGTAGTATAGATCGGGAGGGCGACTCCTACGAGCAGTACTTC
size: .; V: TRBV19; J: TRBJ2-7; length: 12; D: TRBD2; CDR3: CASNQREGEQYF; DNA: TGTGCCAGTAACCAGCGGGAGGGGGAGCAGTACTTC
size: .; V: TRBV6-5; J: TRBJ2-7; length: 12; D: .; CDR3: CASSSLSYEQYF; DNA: TGTGCCAGCAGTTCCCTATCCTACGAGCAGTACTTC
size: .; V: TRBV7-9; J: TRBJ1-4; length: 16; D: TRBD1; CDR3: CASSLGTVATNEKLFF; DNA: TGTGCCAGCAGCCTGGGGACAGTTGCAACTAATGAAAAACTGTTTTTT
size: .; V: TRBV28; J: TRBJ2-7; length: 15; D: TRBD1; CDR3: CASSLGQGPSYEQYF; DNA: TGTGCCAGCAGTTTGGGACAGGGCCCGTCCTACGAGCAGTACTTC
size: .; V: TRBV6-6; J: TRBJ2-5; length: 13; D: .; CDR3: CASSYGAGETQYF; DNA: TGTGCCAGCAGTTACGGTGCGGGCGAGACCCAGTACTTC
size: .; V: TRBV5-1; J: TRBJ2-7; length: 16; D: TRBD1; CDR3: CASSYIPGQGTYEQYF; DNA: TGCGCCAGCAGCTATATCCCGGGACAGGGGACCTACGAGCAGTACTTC
size: .; V: TRBV5-1; J: TRBJ2-3; length: 15; D: TRBD2; CDR3: CATSTSGGSTDTQYF; DNA: TGCGCCACCTCGACTAGCGGGGGGAGCACAGATACGCAGTATTTT
size: .; V: TRBV19; J: TRBJ2-2; length: 15; D: .; CDR3: CASSIGQVNTGELFF; DNA: TGTGCCAGTAGTATAGGTCAGGTTAACACCGGGGAGCTGTTTTTT
size: .; V: TRBV29-1; J: TRBJ1-4; length: 13; D: .; CDR3: CSVLPRGGEKLFF; DNA: TGCAGCGTTCTACCTCGGGGGGGTGAAAAACTGTTTTTT
size: few; V: TRBV2; J: TRBJ1-1; length: 10; D: .; CDR3: CASSGTEAFF; DNA: TGTGCCAGCTCAGGGACAGAAGCTTTCTTT
size: .; V: TRBV5-1; J: TRBJ2-3; length: 15; D: TRBD2; CDR3: CASSPWTSGTNTQYF; DNA: TGCGCCAGCAGCCCTTGGACTAGCGGGACGAATACGCAGTATTTT
size: .; V: TRBV5-1; J: TRBJ2-2; length: 18; D: TRBD1; CDR3: CASSLLWTGFPGTGELFF; DNA: TGCGCCAGCAGCTTGCTCTGGACAGGGTTCCCCGGGACCGGGGAGCTGTTTTTT
size: .; V: TRBV10-3; J: TRBJ1-1; length: 14; D: .; CDR3: CATAPVGGSSEAFF; DNA: TGTGCCACAGCCCCCGTGGGGGGGTCCTCTGAAGCTTTCTTT
size: .; V: TRBV2; J: TRBJ2-7; length: 14; D: TRBD1; CDR3: CASRPKGTGHEQYF; DNA: TGTGCCAGCAGGCCCAAAGGGACAGGGCACGAGCAGTACTTC
size: .; V: TRBV25-1; J: TRBJ2-5; length: 15; D: TRBD1; CDR3: CASSEPQGWQETQYF; DNA: TGTGCCAGCAGTGAACCACAGGGGTGGCAAGAGACCCAGTACTTC
size: .; V: TRBV27; J: TRBJ2-7; length: 14; D: .; CDR3: CASSFGRKGAEQYF; DNA: TGTGCCAGCAGTTTCGGCAGAAAAGGGGCCGAGCAGTACTTC
size: .; V: TRBV27; J: TRBJ2-1; length: 15; D: .; CDR3: CASSPLGSSYNEQFF; DNA: TGTGCCAGCAGCCCTCTAGGGAGCTCCTACAATGAGCAGTTCTTC
size: .; V: TRBV2; J: TRBJ2-3; length: 19; D: .; CDR3: CASNKFTAVERFARFPQYF; DNA: TGTGCCAGCAATAAGTTTACAGCCGTAGAACGGTTCGCCCGGTTTCCGCAGTATTTT
size: .; V: TRBV6-1; J: TRBJ2-7; length: 15; D: TRBD1; CDR3: CASSAIGTGGYEQYF; DNA: TGTGCCAGCAGTGCCATCGGGACAGGAGGCTACGAGCAGTACTTC
size: .; V: TRBV13; J: TRBJ1-1; length: 15; D: TRBD1; CDR3: CASSSPGQLNTEAFF; DNA: TGTGCCAGCAGCTCACCGGGACAGCTGAACACTGAAGCTTTCTTT
size: .; V: TRBV28; J: TRBJ1-1; length: 17; D: TRBD1; CDR3: CASSPELRQGLNTEAFF; DNA: TGTGCCAGCAGTCCAGAGCTTCGACAGGGATTGAACACTGAAGCCTTCTTT
size: .; V: TRBV7-2; J: TRBJ1-2; length: 15; D: TRBD1; CDR3: CASSPSVQGNYGYTF; DNA: TGTGCCAGCAGCCCTAGCGTACAGGGGAACTATGGCTACACCTTC
size: .; V: TRBV28; J: TRBJ2-2; length: 13; D: .; CDR3: CASSLTGAGELFF; DNA: TGTGCCAGCAGTTTAACGGGGGCCGGGGAGCTGTTTTTT
size: .; V: TRBV28; J: TRBJ1-2; length: 12; D: .; CDR3: CASTAPGRGYTF; DNA: TGTGCCAGCACCGCGCCAGGAAGAGGCTACACCTTC
size: .; V: TRBV19; J: TRBJ2-7; length: 14; D: .; CDR3: CASSIPGFPYEQYF; DNA: TGTGCCAGTAGTATCCCAGGGTTTCCCTACGAGCAGTACTTC
size: once; V: TRBV11-2; J: TRBJ2-3; length: 14; D: .; CDR3: CASSPGQNTDTQYF; DNA: TGTGCCAGCAGCCCCGGACAAAACACAGATACGCAGTATTTT
size: few; V: TRBV13; J: TRBJ2-7; length: 14; D: .; CDR3: CASSAGAQSYEQYF; DNA: TGTGCCAGCAGTGCGGGGGCGCAGAGCTACGAGCAGTACTTC